The rows below give T cell receptor beta chains drawn from one sample of a study of T cell repertoires in cytomegalovirus infection. What these receptors recognize is not known. TCRdb redid the calling of the reads with MiXCR, one entry per CDR3 protein. The table shows 55,000 to 70,000 distinct CDR3 sequences, with 33% occurring only once. Sequencing used PBMCs, sequenced either directly or after in vitro stimulation (not recorded which). These receptors originate from a human donor in good health (CMV status not recorded). Some clones in this sample may be carry-over from other donors' samples. Each CDR3 is given with its conserved first and last residue. Fields, in order: D gene, J gene, clone size, V gene, CDR3 protein, CDR3 DNA. The D gene is left open where the match is weak. Only part of the rows carry a size: once, few, many, or a class if the clone is expanded.

NA,TRBJ2-1,NA,TRBV7-8,CASIETRSTYNEQFF,TGTGCCAGCATCGAGACTCGATCCACCTACAATGAGCAGTTCTTC
NA,TRBJ2-3,few,TRBV12-3/TRBV12-4,CASRTGSTDTQYF,TGTGCCAGCAGGACTGGTAGCACAGATACGCAGTATTTT
NA,TRBJ1-2,once,TRBV15,CATSRDLPQTFYGYTF,TGTGCCACCAGCAGAGATCTCCCACAGACCTTCTATGGCTACACCTTC
NA,TRBJ1-3,few,TRBV5-5,CASSRDDGRGSGNTIYF,TGTGCCAGCAGCCGCGACGACGGGCGAGGCTCTGGAAACACCATATATTTT
TRBD2,TRBJ2-1,NA,TRBV11-3,CASASGVAGGWNEQFF,TGTGCCAGCGCGTCTGGCGTGGCGGGAGGATGGAATGAGCAGTTCTTC
NA,TRBJ1-6,NA,TRBV11-2,CASSLRPSVSPLHF,TGTGCCAGCAGCTTACGCCCGTCAGTTTCACCCCTCCACTTT
TRBD2,TRBJ2-1,NA,TRBV5-6,CASSWGLAGGNEQFF,TGTGCCAGCAGCTGGGGACTAGCGGGAGGGAATGAGCAGTTCTTC
TRBD2,TRBJ2-7,few,TRBV12-3/TRBV12-4,CASSSAGSGAYEQYF,TGTGCCAGCAGTTCCGCGGGTAGCGGGGCCTACGAGCAGTACTTC
NA,TRBJ1-3,many,TRBV7-2,CASSLALRGRGNTIYF,TGTGCCAGCAGCTTAGCGTTAAGAGGGCGGGGAAACACCATATATTTT
TRBD2,TRBJ2-5,NA,TRBV28,CASSFSLAGGAETQYF,TGTGCCAGCAGTTTCTCCCTAGCGGGGGGAGCGGAGACCCAGTACTTC
TRBD2,TRBJ2-1,NA,TRBV6-2/TRBV6-3,CASMFGAGGLNEQFF,TGTGCCAGCATGTTTGGAGCGGGAGGGCTCAATGAGCAGTTCTTC
NA,TRBJ2-1,many,TRBV11-2,CASRRINEQFF,TGTGCCAGCAGAAGAATAAATGAGCAGTTCTTC
TRBD1,TRBJ2-7,few,TRBV7-2,CASSSGQSSYEQYF,TGTGCCAGCAGCTCGGGACAGTCTTCCTACGAGCAGTACTTC
NA,TRBJ2-1,NA,TRBV4-2,CASSQDQRVGNEQFF,TGTGCCAGCAGCCAAGACCAGCGAGTGGGGAATGAGCAGTTCTTC
NA,TRBJ2-3,NA,TRBV5-4,CASSGRPTDTQYF,TGTGCCAGCAGCGGGCGACCCACAGATACGCAGTATTTT